These T cell receptor beta chains were read from a single sample in a study of T-cell memory formation after mild COVID-19. MiXCR, run by TCRdb on the 5' RACE reads, gives a single entry per CDR3 protein. The sample consists of 120,000 or so distinct CDR3 sequences, about 17% of them appearing once. Sequencing used PBMCs or a T cell subset sorted from them (not recorded which). The origin of the receptors is a young man who had mild COVID-19 (a few samples of this study predate the infection). Cell type and time point are not known. CDR3s include the opening cysteine and the closing phenylalanine or tryptophan. Each record gives: D gene, V gene, clone size, J gene, CDR3 DNA, CDR3 protein. D genes are given only for firm matches. A clone size is listed for some rows: how often the clone was seen (once, few, many), or a class if it is expanded.

>-|TRBV5-1|few|TRBJ1-1
TGCGCCAGCAGCTCTGCGGACACCAACACTGAAGCTTTCTTT
CASSSADTNTEAFF
>-|TRBV7-9|many|TRBJ1-1
TGTGCCAGCAGCTTCCCCGGCACCCCTGAAGCTTTCTTT
CASSFPGTPEAFF
>-|TRBV20-1|-|TRBJ1-6
TGCAGTGCTAGAGGGGACCCCAATTCACCCCTCCACTTT
CSARGDPNSPLHF
>-|TRBV7-8|few|TRBJ2-3
TGTGCCAGCAGCTACGGTTCGGGTGGGGGCCTTAGCACAGATACGCAGTATTTT
CASSYGSGGGLSTDTQYF
>-|TRBV11-2|-|TRBJ1-1
TGTGCCAGCAGCGCCGGACAGTCTCTTGAAGCTTTCTTT
CASSAGQSLEAFF
>-|TRBV6-2/TRBV6-3|few|TRBJ1-2
TGTGCCAGCAGACAGGGAATCGCTAACTATGGCTACACCTTC
CASRQGIANYGYTF
>-|TRBV4-1|few|TRBJ2-2
TGCGCCAGCAGCCAAGGCAGACTGGGTTCCGGGGAGCTGTTTTTT
CASSQGRLGSGELFF
>-|TRBV7-2|once|TRBJ1-6
TGTGTCAGCAGCTTAGCGGGTAATGGGGCAGGCCCCCTCCACTTT
CVSSLAGNGAGPLHF
>-|TRBV7-2|few|TRBJ1-2
TGTGCCAGCAGCCTCTGGGACGGTAACTATGGCTACACCTTC
CASSLWDGNYGYTF
>-|TRBV7-2|few|TRBJ2-3
TGTGCCAGCAGCTTATCCGCTGGGACAGATACGCAGTATTTT
CASSLSAGTDTQYF
>-|TRBV5-4|few|TRBJ2-3
TGTGCCAGCAGCCAGGGACGGTCGGAGGCAGATACGCAGTATTTT
CASSQGRSEADTQYF
>-|TRBV4-3|-|TRBJ2-1
TGCGCCAGCAGCGGAGCCTTCGGCAGCTCCTACAATGAGCAGTTCTTC
CASSGAFGSSYNEQFF
>-|TRBV15|-|TRBJ2-5
TGTGCCACCAGCAGAGATACGGGTGGAGAGACCCAGTACTTC
CATSRDTGGETQYF
>-|TRBV18|many|TRBJ2-7
TGTGCCAGCTCACTTGACTCACTATCCTACGAGCAGTACTTC
CASSLDSLSYEQYF
>TRBD1|TRBV5-6|few|TRBJ2-3
TGTGCCAGCAGCCCCGGACAGGGGGGCACAGATACGCAGTATTTT
CASSPGQGGTDTQYF
>-|TRBV6-5|-|TRBJ1-6
TGTGCCAGCACATTGACGTCAGGGGCTAATTCACCCCTCCACTTT
CASTLTSGANSPLHF
>-|TRBV2|-|TRBJ2-1
TGTGCCAGCAGAGAGGCGAGCCACTACAATGAGCAGTTCTTC
CASREASHYNEQFF
>-|TRBV6-5|-|TRBJ1-3
TGTGCCAGCAGTTACTCTCCGGGATCCGGAAACACCATATATTTT
CASSYSPGSGNTIYF
>-|TRBV6-5|-|TRBJ1-1
TGTGCCGCATCGGCTCGGGGGCAGTGGACTGAAGCTTTCTTT
CAASARGQWTEAFF
>TRBD2|TRBV29-1|-|TRBJ2-7
TGCAGCGTTGGGGCTAGCGGGGGGGCCGACGAGCAGTACTTC
CSVGASGGADEQYF
>-|TRBV12-3/TRBV12-4|-|TRBJ2-3
TGTGCCAGCAGTTTAGAACTCTCCCTCCGGTCAGATACGCAGTATTTT
CASSLELSLRSDTQYF
>-|TRBV5-1|few|TRBJ1-1
TGCGCCAGCTCTGAGAACACTGAAGCTTTCTTT
CASSENTEAFF
>TRBD1|TRBV20-1|few|TRBJ2-7
TGCAGTGCTACTGACAGGGGTCGGAGCCACGAGCAGTACTTC
CSATDRGRSHEQYF
>-|TRBV7-9|-|TRBJ1-4
TGTGCCAGCAGCCCGTTGCGGGCTCAGAATGAAAAACTGTTTTTT
CASSPLRAQNEKLFF
>-|TRBV7-9|-|TRBJ1-4
TGTGCCAGCAGCCCCAGGGGTAATAGGGAAAAACTGTTTTTT
CASSPRGNREKLFF
>TRBD1|TRBV7-8|-|TRBJ2-3
TGTGCCAGCAGCTTCGGACAGGCCAGCACAGATACGCAGTATTTT
CASSFGQASTDTQYF